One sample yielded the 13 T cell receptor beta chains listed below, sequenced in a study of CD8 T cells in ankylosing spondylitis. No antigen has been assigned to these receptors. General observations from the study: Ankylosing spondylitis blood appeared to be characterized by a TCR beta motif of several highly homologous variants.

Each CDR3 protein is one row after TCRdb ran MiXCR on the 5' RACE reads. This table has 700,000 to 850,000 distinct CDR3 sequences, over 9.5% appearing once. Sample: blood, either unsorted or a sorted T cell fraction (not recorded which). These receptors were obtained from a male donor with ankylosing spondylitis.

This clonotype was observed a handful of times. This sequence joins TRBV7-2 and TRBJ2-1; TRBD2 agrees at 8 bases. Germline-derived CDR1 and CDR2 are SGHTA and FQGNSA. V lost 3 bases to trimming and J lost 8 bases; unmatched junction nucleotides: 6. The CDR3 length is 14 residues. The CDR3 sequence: CASSFRTSLDEQFF. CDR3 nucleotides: TGTGCCAGCAGCTTTCGGACTAGCTTAGATGAGCAGTTCTTC.

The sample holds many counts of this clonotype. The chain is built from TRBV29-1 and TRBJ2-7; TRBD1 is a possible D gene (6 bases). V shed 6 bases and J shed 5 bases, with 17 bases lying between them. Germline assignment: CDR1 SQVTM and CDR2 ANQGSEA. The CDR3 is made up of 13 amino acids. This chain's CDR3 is CSVRSQQGDEQYF. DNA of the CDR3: TGCAGCGTCCGAAGTCAACAGGGCGACGAGCAGTACTTC.

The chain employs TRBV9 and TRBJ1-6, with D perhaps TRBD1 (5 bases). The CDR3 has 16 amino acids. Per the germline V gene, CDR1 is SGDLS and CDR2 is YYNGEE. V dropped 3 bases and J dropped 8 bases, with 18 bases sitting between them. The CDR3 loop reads CASSGPRGAGDSPLHF. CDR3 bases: TGTGCCAGCAGCGGTCCACGAGGGGCGGGGGATTCACCCCTCCACTTT.

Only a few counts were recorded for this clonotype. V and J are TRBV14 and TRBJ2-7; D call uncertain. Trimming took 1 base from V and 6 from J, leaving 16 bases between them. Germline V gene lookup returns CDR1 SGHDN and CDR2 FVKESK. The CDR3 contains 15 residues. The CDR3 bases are TGTGCCAGCAGCCAAGTACGTAGCTCTTGGTCCGAGCAGTACTTC. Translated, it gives CASSQVRSSWSEQYF.

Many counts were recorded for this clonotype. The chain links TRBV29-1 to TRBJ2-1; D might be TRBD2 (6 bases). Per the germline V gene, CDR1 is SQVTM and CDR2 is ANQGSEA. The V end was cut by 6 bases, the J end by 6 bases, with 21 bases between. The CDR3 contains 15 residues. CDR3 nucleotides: TGCAGCGTCGCCAGGGTAGCGGAGGATATCAATGAGCAGTTCTTC. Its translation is CSVARVAEDINEQFF.

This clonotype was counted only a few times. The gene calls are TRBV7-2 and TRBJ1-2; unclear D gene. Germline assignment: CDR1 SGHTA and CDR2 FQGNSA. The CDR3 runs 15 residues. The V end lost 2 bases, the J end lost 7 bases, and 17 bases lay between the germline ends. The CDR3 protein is CASSLRQVVDRGYTF. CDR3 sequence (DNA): TGTGCCAGCAGCTTACGGCAGGTCGTTGATCGTGGCTACACCTTC.

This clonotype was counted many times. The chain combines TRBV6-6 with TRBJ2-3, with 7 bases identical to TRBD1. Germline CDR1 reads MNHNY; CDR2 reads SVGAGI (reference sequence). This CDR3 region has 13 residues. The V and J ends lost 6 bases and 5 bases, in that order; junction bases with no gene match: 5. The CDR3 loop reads CASSRQGEDTQYF. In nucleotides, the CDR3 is TGTGCCAGCAGCCGTCAGGGGGAAGATACGCAGTATTTT.

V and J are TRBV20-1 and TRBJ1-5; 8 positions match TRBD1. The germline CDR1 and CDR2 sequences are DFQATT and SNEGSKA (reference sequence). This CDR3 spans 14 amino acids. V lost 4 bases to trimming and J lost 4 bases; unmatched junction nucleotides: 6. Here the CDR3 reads CSAIPDRDNQPQHF. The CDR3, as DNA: TGCAGTGCTATCCCGGACAGGGATAATCAGCCCCAGCATTTT.

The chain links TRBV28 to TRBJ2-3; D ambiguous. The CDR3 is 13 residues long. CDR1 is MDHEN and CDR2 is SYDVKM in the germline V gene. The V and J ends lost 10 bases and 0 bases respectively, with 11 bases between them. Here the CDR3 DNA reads TGTGCCAACGGAAACCCTAGCACAGATACGCAGTATTTT. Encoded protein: CANGNPSTDTQYF.

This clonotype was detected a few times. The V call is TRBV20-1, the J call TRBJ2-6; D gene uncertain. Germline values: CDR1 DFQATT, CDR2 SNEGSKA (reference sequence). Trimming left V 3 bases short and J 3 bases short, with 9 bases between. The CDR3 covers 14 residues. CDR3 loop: CSARNKGGANVLTF. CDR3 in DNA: TGCAGTGCTAGGAACAAGGGTGGGGCCAACGTCCTGACTTTC.

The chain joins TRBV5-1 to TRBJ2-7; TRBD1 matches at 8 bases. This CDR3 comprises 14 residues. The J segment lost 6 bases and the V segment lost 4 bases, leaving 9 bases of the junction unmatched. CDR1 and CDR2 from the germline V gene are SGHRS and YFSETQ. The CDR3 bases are TGCGCCAGCAGCGCCCCGCGACAGGGGACCGAGCAGTACTTC. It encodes CASSAPRQGTEQYF.

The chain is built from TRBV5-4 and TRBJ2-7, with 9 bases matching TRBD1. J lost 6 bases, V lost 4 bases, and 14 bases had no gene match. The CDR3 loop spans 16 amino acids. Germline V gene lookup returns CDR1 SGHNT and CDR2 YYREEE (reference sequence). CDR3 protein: CASSINRGRDVPEQYF. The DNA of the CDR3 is TGTGCCAGCAGCATTAACAGGGGGCGCGACGTCCCCGAGCAGTACTTC.

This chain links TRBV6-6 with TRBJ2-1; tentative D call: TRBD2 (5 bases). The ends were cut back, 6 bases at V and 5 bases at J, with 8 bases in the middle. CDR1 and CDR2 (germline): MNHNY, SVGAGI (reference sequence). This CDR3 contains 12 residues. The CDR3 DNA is TGTGCCAGCAGCGGGGAAAACAATGAGCAGTTCTTC. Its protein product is CASSGENNEQFF.